One and the same sample provided the 14 T cell receptor beta chains below, sequenced in a study of glioma-infiltrating T cells after dendritic cell vaccination. The time point: after dendritic cell vaccination, including at tumor progression/relapse. Here immunoSEQ multiplex PCR was the method, and the copy in TCRdb shows in-frame clones only, minus some. This sample yields more than 85,000 clones, of which 85% to 90% are seen a single time; 2.5% to 3% belongs to the top ten. Sequencing used blood, obtained after dendritic cell vaccination. Source of these receptors: a human donor with glioblastoma.

This chain connects TRBV7-6 to TRBJ2-1, with TRBD2 identical over 11 bases. The CDR3 contains 15 residues. J lost 4 bases, V lost 5 bases, and 4 bases had no gene match. In germline, CDR1 is SGHVS, CDR2 FNYEAQ. The CDR3 sequence: CASSPGLAVYNEQFF. CDR3 coding DNA: TGTGCCAGCAGCCCGGGACTAGCGGTTTACAATGAGCAGTTCTTC.

This clone appeared a single time. This chain joins TRBV4-1 and TRBJ2-7; 7 bases are shared with TRBD1. The CDR3 sequence is 13 residues long. V gave up 6 bases and J gave up 1 base; unmatched junction bases: 3. Germline V lookup: CDR1 MGHRA, CDR2 YSYEKL. Here the CDR3 reads CASSMGQSYEQYF. CDR3 DNA: TGCGCCAGCAGTATGGGACAGTCCTACGAGCAGTACTTC.

The rearrangement joins TRBV7-2 to TRBJ2-7; 10 nucleotides align to TRBD2. CDR1 SGHTA and CDR2 FQGNSA come from the germline V gene. CDR3 length: 18 residues. Trimming took 5 bases from V and 4 from J; bases not matched to a gene: 17. The CDR3, as DNA: TGTGCCAGCAGCCCTCCCGGAGCTAGCGGGAGTGAAAGTTACGAGCAGTACTTC. It encodes CASSPPGASGSESYEQYF.

The sample holds one count of this clone. J is TRBJ1-2 and V is TRBV19, with D possibly being TRBD1 (6 bases). The length of the CDR3 is 14 residues. Trimming pared 3 bases from V and 7 bases from J, leaving 15 bases between. Per the germline V gene, CDR1 is LNHDA and CDR2 is SQIVND (reference sequence). CDR3 coding DNA: TGTGCCAGTAGTATCGGACAGTGGATCTCTGGCTACACCTTC. It encodes CASSIGQWISGYTF. The whole variable domain, remainder taken from reference TRBV19 and TRBJ1-2, is DGGITQSPKYLFRKEGQNVTLSCEQNLNHDAMYWYRQDPGQGLRLIYYSQIVNDFQKGDIAEGYSVSREKKESFPLTVTSAQKNPTAFYLCASSIGQWISGYTFGSGTRLTVV.

In this sample, this clone turned up once. This chain connects TRBV6-4 to TRBJ2-7; D is perhaps TRBD2 (6 bases). CDR1 is MRHNA, CDR2 SNTAGT, per germline. The CDR3 spans 13 residues. The V end was cut by 6 bases, the J end by 5 bases, with 14 bases between. The CDR3, as DNA: TGTGCCAGCAGCCCCGGGGGAGTAAACGAGCAGTACTTC. The encoded protein is CASSPGGVNEQYF.

This clone appeared once. The germline gene is not matched at one end of the junction; a read error may be the cause. The same CDR3 arises from other DNA sequences in this sample as well. The rearrangement uses TRBV2 and TRBJ1-6, with TRBD1 matching 8 bases. The V gene's germline CDR1 is SNHLY and CDR2 FYNNEI. There are 15 residues in the CDR3. The CDR3 nucleotides read TGTGCCAGCTTTAAACAGGGGGTCTATAATTCCCCCCTCCACTTT. The encoded protein is CASFKQGVYNSPLHF.

The chain carries TRBV10-3 and TRBJ2-7; TRBD2 agrees at 7 bases. Germline trimming cut 10 bases from V and 5 bases from J; bases unmatched to any gene: 8. The CDR3 extends over 12 amino acids. The V gene's germline CDR1 is ENHRY and CDR2 SYGVKD. The CDR3 sequence is CATGQREDEQYF. CDR3 coding DNA: TGTGCCACTGGTCAGCGGGAAGACGAGCAGTACTTC.

The sample holds a few counts of this clone. J is TRBJ2-4 and V is TRBV5-4, with TRBD1 identical over 7 bases. The trim removed 4 bases at V and 2 bases at J, leaving 12 bases unmatched. The CDR3 extends over 17 amino acids. Germline V lookup: CDR1 SGHNT, CDR2 YYREEE (reference sequence). The CDR3 nucleotides are TGTGCCAGCAGCCCCAAGCCTAACAGGGGAACCAAAAACATTCAGTACTTC. This encodes CASSPKPNRGTKNIQYF. Using reference TRBV5-4 and TRBJ2-4 for the parts outside the CDR3, the full variable domain is ETGVTQSPTHLIKTRGQQVTLRCSSQSGHNTVSWYQQALGQGPQFIFQYYREEENGRGNFPPRFSGLQFPNYSSELNVNALELDDSALYLCASSPKPNRGTKNIQYFGAGTRLSVL.

The CDR3 nucleotides read TGCGCCAGCAGCCAAGAAGGACTGCGGGGGGGTCACAATGAGCAGTTCTTC. Residues: CASSQEGLRGGHNEQFF. This sequence joins TRBV4-1 and TRBJ2-1, with 9 bases lining up with TRBD2. The CDR3 runs 17 residues. V was pared by 0 bases and J by 5 bases, with 8 bases of the junction left unmatched. Germline V lookup: CDR1 MGHRA, CDR2 YSYEKL.

This clone appeared once. The V gene is TRBV11-3, the J gene TRBJ2-5, with D tentatively TRBD2 (6 bases). Germline V gene lookup returns CDR1 SGHNT and CDR2 YENEEA. The V end lost 3 bases, the J end lost 5 bases, and 10 bases lay between the germline ends. The CDR3 loop spans 13 amino acids. The chain's CDR3 is CASSFQAGETQYF. The CDR3 coding sequence is TGTGCCAGCAGCTTTCAGGCGGGGGAGACCCAGTACTTC. Filled out from reference TRBV11-3 and TRBJ2-5, the complete variable domain reads EAGVVQSPRYKIIEKKQPVAFWCNPISGHNTLYWYLQNLGQGPELLIRYENEEAVDDSQLPKDRFSAERLKGVDSTLKIQPAELGDSAVYLCASSFQAGETQYFGPGTRLLVL.

The CDR3 is CASSPDSLVYEQYF. The DNA for the CDR3 is TGTGCCAGCAGCCCGGACAGCCTAGTCTACGAGCAGTACTTC. The V gene is TRBV5-6, the J gene TRBJ2-7; D possibly corresponds to TRBD1 (6 bases). Trimming stripped 4 bases from V and 3 bases from J, with 14 bases between. CDR1 is SGHDT and CDR2 is YYEEEE in the germline V gene. The CDR3 runs to 14 residues.

The chain uses TRBV18 and TRBJ1-1; possibly TRBD1 for D (6 bases). V was clipped by 3 bases and J by 11 bases, with 13 bases between them. The CDR3 sequence is 12 residues long. CDR1 and CDR2 from the germline V gene are KGHSH and LQKENI. Here the CDR3 reads CASSPEGQQAFF. The CDR3 DNA is TGTGCCAGCTCACCGGAAGGACAGCAGGCTTTCTTT.

This clone was seen only a few times. This chain joins TRBV7-9 and TRBJ2-7; the match to TRBD1 covers 7 bases. The CDR3 spans 16 residues. With V trimmed by 5 bases and J by 5 bases, 15 bases remained unmatched. Germline CDR1 SEHNR, CDR2 FQNEAQ (reference sequence). CDR3 nucleotides: TGTGCCAGCAGCCTTTCAGGGACAGAGGAGATCGACGAGCAGTACTTC. Encoded protein: CASSLSGTEEIDEQYF.

The rearrangement links TRBV10-3 to TRBJ1-6; TRBD1 agrees at 8 bases. Per germline, CDR1 ENHRY and CDR2 SYGVKD. Trimming took 10 bases from V and 5 from J; bases not matched to a gene: 7. The CDR3 length is 14 residues. The CDR3 is CASRTTGDNSPLHF. The DNA of the CDR3 is TGTGCCAGCAGAACGACAGGGGATAATTCACCCCTCCACTTT.